This T cell receptor (beta chain) was sequenced during a study of vaccination and CD4 T cells after COVID-19. Oncomine TCR Beta short-read sequencing was applied to DNA from cultured CD4+ T cells. TCRdb re-called the PCR reads with MiXCR, one entry per CDR3 protein. The table includes 6,000 to 7,500 distinct CDR3 sequences, about 38% detected once. The treatment is: approximately nine-day PBMC culture with coronavirus spike peptide pools or control peptides (ViraFEST assay). CD4+ T lymphocytes from the unexposed donor were collected before the COVID-19 pandemic (2011-2018). This clonotype turned up a few times. Its antigen remains unknown. This receptor was obtained from a human donor in good health. Material: CD4+ T cells from blood, cultured in vitro.

The CDR3 here is CSASNGNTEAFF. CDR3 DNA: TGCAGTGCTAGTAACGGTAACACTGAAGCTTTCTTT. This rearrangement joins TRBV20-1 to TRBJ1-1; no definite D call. Germline lookup yields CDR1 DFQATT and CDR2 SNEGSKA (reference sequence). The CDR3 spans 12 residues. Trimming took off 3 bases at V and 2 bases at J, with 7 bases between the two ends.